This TCR beta chain stems from a study of blood T cell repertoires in COVID-19. In the study overall: From T cells, B-cell-depleted T cells, or PBMCs came the material, which was cDNA or gDNA.

Between the trimmed V and J ends, which lost 0 bases and 3 bases, there was a span of 9 bases. CDR1 SEHNR and CDR2 FQNEAQ come from the germline V gene (reference sequence). The CDR3 is made up of 14 amino acids. Per the original methods: The authors estimated nucleated cell counts from reference gene primer amplification. Clones were read by immunoSEQ multiplex PCR, and TCRdb kept only the in-frame ones, dropping some. V and J calls and clone size are given by that table; D and trimming were obtained from the DNA. The table includes 55,000 to 65,000 clones, less than 90% detected once. This sequence joins TRBV7-9 and TRBJ2-7; weak D call: TRBD2 (6 bases). Sequencing was carried out using peripheral blood. This receptor was obtained from an elderly man in a cohort sampled during active COVID-19. CDR3 residues: CASSLAGRDYEQYF. CDR3 in DNA: TGTGCCAGCAGCTTAGCGGGGCGGGACTACGAGCAGTACTTC.